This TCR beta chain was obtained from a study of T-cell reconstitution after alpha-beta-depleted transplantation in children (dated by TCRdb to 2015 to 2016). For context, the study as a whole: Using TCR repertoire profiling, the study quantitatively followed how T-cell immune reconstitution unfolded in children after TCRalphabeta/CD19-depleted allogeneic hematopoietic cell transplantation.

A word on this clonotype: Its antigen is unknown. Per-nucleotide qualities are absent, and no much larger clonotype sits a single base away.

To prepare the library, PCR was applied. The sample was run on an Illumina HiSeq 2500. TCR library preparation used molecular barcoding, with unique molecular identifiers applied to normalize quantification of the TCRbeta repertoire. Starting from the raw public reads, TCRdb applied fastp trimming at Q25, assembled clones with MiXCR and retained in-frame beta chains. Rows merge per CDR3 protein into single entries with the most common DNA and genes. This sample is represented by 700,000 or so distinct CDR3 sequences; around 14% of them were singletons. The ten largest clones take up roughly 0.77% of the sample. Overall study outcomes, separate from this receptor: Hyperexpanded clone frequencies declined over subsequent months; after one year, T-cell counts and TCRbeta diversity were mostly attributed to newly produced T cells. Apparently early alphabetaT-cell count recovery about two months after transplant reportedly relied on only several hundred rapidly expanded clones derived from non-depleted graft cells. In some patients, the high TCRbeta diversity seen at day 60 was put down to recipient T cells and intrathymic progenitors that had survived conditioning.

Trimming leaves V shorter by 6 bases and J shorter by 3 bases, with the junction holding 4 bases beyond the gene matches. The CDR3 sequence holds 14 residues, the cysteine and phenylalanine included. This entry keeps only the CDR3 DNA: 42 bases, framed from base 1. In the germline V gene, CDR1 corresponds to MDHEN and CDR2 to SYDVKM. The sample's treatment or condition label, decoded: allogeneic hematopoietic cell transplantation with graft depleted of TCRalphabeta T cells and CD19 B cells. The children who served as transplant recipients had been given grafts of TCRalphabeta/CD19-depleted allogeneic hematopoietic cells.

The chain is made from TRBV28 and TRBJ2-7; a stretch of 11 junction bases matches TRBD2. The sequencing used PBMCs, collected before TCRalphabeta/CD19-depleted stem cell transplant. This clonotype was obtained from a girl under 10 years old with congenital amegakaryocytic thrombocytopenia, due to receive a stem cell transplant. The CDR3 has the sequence CASRGTSGLYEQYF. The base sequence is TGTGCCAGCAGGGGGACTAGCGGCCTCTACGAGCAGTACTTC.